These 19 T cell receptor beta chains originate from one sample sequenced in a study of cytomegalovirus exposure and HLA in healthy donors (dated by TCRdb to the late 2010s). Library construction relied on the immunoSEQ multiplex PCR assay. For the multiplex PCR, a mixture combining 60 forward primers for TCR Vbeta segments and 13 reverse primers for TCR Jbeta segments was used. TCRdb mirrors the immuneACCESS table, restricted to in-frame sequences. Some clones are absent from its copies; in checked studies, under half trace to an unresolved V gene, and the reason for the others is unknown. The sample table lists about 65,000 clones, just under 80% of them with a count of one. 3.5% to 5% of the sample rests with the top ten. Material for sequencing was PBMCs. The receptors come from a woman in her twenties or thirties in good health and CMV-seronegative.

The V call is TRBV11-2, the J call TRBJ2-7; 10 bases map to TRBD2. Germline V CDR1 and CDR2: SGHAT, FQNNGV. Germline trimming cut 6 bases from V and 2 bases from J; bases unmatched to any gene: 13. The CDR3 is 17 residues long. CDR3: CASSSGGGLARTYEQYF. The CDR3 DNA sequence: TGTGCCAGCAGTTCAGGAGGGGGACTAGCGAGAACCTACGAGCAGTACTTC.

V usage is TRBV29-1 and J usage is TRBJ2-1; weak D call: TRBD2 (6 bases). CDR1 and CDR2 from the germline V gene are SQVTM and ANQGSEA. The CDR3 has 13 amino acids. Trimming shortened V by 7 bases and J by 0 bases, and 10 bases separated the two germline ends. The CDR3 spells CSGRGRSYNEQFF. As DNA, the CDR3 is TGCAGCGGGAGGGGCCGCTCCTACAATGAGCAGTTCTTC.

This chain joins TRBV19 and TRBJ1-1; D gene unclear. Per the germline V gene, CDR1 is LNHDA and CDR2 is SQIVND (reference sequence). The CDR3 is made up of 13 amino acids. V was trimmed by 5 bases and J by 0 bases, leaving 7 bases between them. CDR3 region: CASSPTLNTEAFF. DNA of the CDR3: TGTGCCAGTAGTCCGACTCTGAACACTGAAGCTTTCTTT.

This clone was detected once. The chain combines TRBV10-3 with TRBJ1-1; D is ambiguous. The germline V and J ends were trimmed by 5 bases and 3 bases, with 13 bases remaining between them. The CDR3 runs 14 residues. Germline loops: CDR1 ENHRY, CDR2 SYGVKD. The CDR3 coding sequence is TGTGCCATCAGTCTCCGGGAAAGGGACACTGAAGCTTTCTTT. The encoded protein is CAISLRERDTEAFF.

This rearrangement joins TRBV28 to TRBJ2-7; 7 nucleotides line up with TRBD1. This CDR3 has 12 residues. V trimming: 6 bases; J trimming: 7 bases; junction bases outside the gene matches: 6. Germline CDR1 and CDR2: MDHEN and SYDVKM. The CDR3 sequence: CASSPGQWEQYF. The DNA for the CDR3 is TGTGCCAGCAGCCCGGGACAGTGGGAGCAGTACTTC.

The V call is TRBV7-8, the J call TRBJ2-7; TRBD1 agrees at 9 bases. Germline CDR1 and CDR2: SGHVS and FQNEAQ. This CDR3 is 18 amino acids long. With V trimmed by 5 bases and J by 0 bases, 14 bases remained unmatched. The CDR3 protein is CASSPMRVGTGISYEQYF. CDR3 bases: TGTGCCAGCAGCCCGATGCGAGTCGGGACAGGGATCTCCTACGAGCAGTACTTC.

This clone was counted between two and nine times. The rearrangement uses TRBV11-2 and TRBJ2-1; D perhaps matches TRBD1 (5 bases). This CDR3 is built from 13 residues. CDR1 and CDR2 (germline): SGHAT, FQNNGV. V was clipped by 10 bases and J by 5 bases, with 15 bases between them. The CDR3 region is CATETEINNEQFF. DNA for the CDR3: TGTGCCACCGAGACAGAGATTAACAATGAGCAGTTCTTC.

V and J are TRBV29-1 and TRBJ1-4; D is ambiguous. The germline V gene encodes CDR1 SQVTM and CDR2 ANQGSEA. This CDR3 has 13 amino acids. The V and J ends lost 6 bases and 5 bases respectively, with 13 bases between them. CDR3 DNA sequence: TGCAGCGTGCGCCCAGCGGTAAATGAAAAACTGTTTTTT. Encoded protein: CSVRPAVNEKLFF.

This clone was found once. The chain employs TRBV6-5 and TRBJ1-5; weak D call: TRBD1 (6 bases). Germline V CDR1 and CDR2: MNHEY, SVGAGI. The CDR3 is 15 amino acids. The V gene lost 5 bases and the J gene lost 3 bases, with 14 bases spanning the gap. The CDR3 coding sequence is TGTGCCAGCAGTCTACAGGGTTCGGCCAATCAGCCCCAGCATTTT. This codes for CASSLQGSANQPQHF.

The J gene is TRBJ2-7, the V gene TRBV6-5; 9 bases line up with TRBD1. The germline V gene has CDR1 MNHEY and CDR2 SVGAGI. V trimming: 4 bases; J trimming: 5 bases; junction bases outside the gene matches: 12. This CDR3 comprises 16 residues. The CDR3 protein is CASSSGTGFWGNEQYF. CDR3 coding DNA: TGTGCCAGCAGTTCCGGGACAGGGTTCTGGGGTAACGAGCAGTACTTC.

The chain carries TRBV29-1 and TRBJ2-1; the match to TRBD2 covers 9 bases. The CDR3 is 16 amino acids. Germline lookup yields CDR1 SQVTM and CDR2 ANQGSEA. Germline trimming cut 5 bases from V and 0 bases from J; bases unmatched to any gene: 8. The CDR3, as DNA: TGCAGCGTTTCAAAGCGGGAGGACCTCTCCTACAATGAGCAGTTCTTC. Translating it yields CSVSKREDLSYNEQFF.

V and J are TRBV29-1 and TRBJ2-7; D might be TRBD2 (6 bases). CDR3 size: 14 residues. Germline V gives CDR1 SQVTM, CDR2 ANQGSEA. V was shortened by 0 bases and J by 1 base, with 10 bases between the two germline ends. The CDR3 spells CSVEDRAGSYEQYF. In nucleotides, the CDR3 is TGCAGCGTTGAAGATCGGGCGGGATCCTACGAGCAGTACTTC.

In the case of this clone: A much larger clone lies one base from this, so it may be a read error. The chain carries TRBV7-8 and TRBJ1-5; D is ambiguous. The length of the CDR3 is 13 residues. V was clipped by 1 base and J by 5 bases, with 6 bases between them. Per the germline V gene, CDR1 is SGHVS and CDR2 is FQNEAQ. CDR3 region: CASSLDRDQPQHF. In DNA, the CDR3 is TGTGCCAGCAGCTTAGACAGAGATCAGCCCCAGCATTTT.

The V and J genes are TRBV4-2 and TRBJ2-2; D may be TRBD2 (7 bases). V lost 0 bases and J 1 base, leaving 15 bases between the germline ends. Per germline, CDR1 LGHNA and CDR2 YNFKEQ. This CDR3 is built from 18 residues. CDR3 protein: CASSQDTRGGVNTGELFF. For the CDR3, the DNA is TGTGCCAGCAGCCAAGATACGAGAGGGGGGGTGAACACCGGGGAGCTGTTTTTT.

This clone came up once. J is TRBJ2-5 and V is TRBV25-1; possibly TRBD1 for D (6 bases). Germline CDR1 and CDR2: MGHDK and SYGVNS. V lost 2 bases and J 7 bases, leaving 14 bases between the germline ends. The CDR3 spans 14 residues. The chain's CDR3 is CASSEQGSKGTQYF. The DNA for the CDR3 is TGTGCCAGCAGTGAACAGGGGTCCAAAGGGACCCAGTACTTC.

This sequence joins TRBV7-8 and TRBJ2-2; no reliable D call. This CDR3 has 14 residues. Germline V CDR1 and CDR2: SGHVS, FQNEAQ. The V end lost 5 bases, the J end lost 0 bases, and 7 bases lay between the germline ends. The CDR3 loop reads CASSRTSNTGELFF. The CDR3, as DNA: TGTGCCAGCAGCCGAACATCGAACACCGGGGAGCTGTTTTTT.

This clone was detected a few times. This chain connects TRBV6-6 to TRBJ2-7; D remains unclear. V lost 0 bases, J lost 6 bases, and 6 bases lay in between. Germline assignment: CDR1 MNHNY and CDR2 SVGAGI (reference sequence). The CDR3 sequence is 12 residues long. Written as DNA, the CDR3 is TGTGCCAGCAGTTACTCGTCGGGCGAGCAGTACTTC. Protein: CASSYSSGEQYF.

This clone turned up a few times. This chain links TRBV2 with TRBJ1-5; possible D gene TRBD1, 6 bases. This CDR3 contains 14 residues. Germline loops: CDR1 SNHLY, CDR2 FYNNEI. Trimming shortened V by 4 bases and J by 4 bases, and 11 bases separated the two germline ends. CDR3 sequence reads: CASSVFTGNQPQHF. DNA of the CDR3: TGTGCCAGCAGTGTTTTCACAGGGAATCAGCCCCAGCATTTT. Together with reference TRBV2 and TRBJ1-5, the CDR3 gives the full variable domain: EPEVTQTPSHQVTQMGQEVILRCVPISNHLYFYWYRQILGQKVEFLVSFYNNEISEKSEIFDDQFSVERPDGSNFTLKIRSTKLEDSAMYFCASSVFTGNQPQHFGDGTRLSIL.

The chain is built from TRBV2 and TRBJ2-4; perhaps TRBD2 as D (5 bases). The CDR3 contains 16 residues. V was clipped by 3 bases and J by 1 base, with 13 bases between them. CDR1 SNHLY and CDR2 FYNNEI come from the germline V gene. CDR3 coding DNA: TGTGCCAGCAGTGATAACCTAGCCATGGCCAAAAACATTCAGTACTTC. Translation gives CASSDNLAMAKNIQYF.